The T cell receptor (beta chain) described here comes from a study of blood T cell repertoires in COVID-19. Turning to the study itself: The United States, Italy and Spain were the sources of the acute and convalescent COVID-19 samples. T cells, B-cell-depleted T cells, or PBMCs provided the cDNA or gDNA that served as material.

In the authors' methods: Estimation of nucleated cell counts was performed using reference gene primer amplification. The data were produced by immunoSEQ multiplex PCR, yet TCRdb's version contains in-frame clones alone and is incomplete. V, J and clone size reflect that table, while D and trimming were determined from the DNA. This table holds about 270,000 clones, approximately 83% found once. The CDR3 contains 16 residues. Germline V gene lookup returns CDR1 SGHAT and CDR2 FQNNGV. Unmatched junction bases numbered 9, after V lost 0 bases and J lost 7 bases. The chain combines TRBV11-2 with TRBJ2-1; 7 bases agree with TRBD1. The specimen was peripheral blood. The clonotype was recovered from a woman in her 50s who had recovered from COVID-19. The CDR3 reads CASSLDERGPWNEQFF. Written as DNA, the CDR3 is TGTGCCAGCAGCTTAGATGAGAGGGGGCCTTGGAATGAGCAGTTCTTC.